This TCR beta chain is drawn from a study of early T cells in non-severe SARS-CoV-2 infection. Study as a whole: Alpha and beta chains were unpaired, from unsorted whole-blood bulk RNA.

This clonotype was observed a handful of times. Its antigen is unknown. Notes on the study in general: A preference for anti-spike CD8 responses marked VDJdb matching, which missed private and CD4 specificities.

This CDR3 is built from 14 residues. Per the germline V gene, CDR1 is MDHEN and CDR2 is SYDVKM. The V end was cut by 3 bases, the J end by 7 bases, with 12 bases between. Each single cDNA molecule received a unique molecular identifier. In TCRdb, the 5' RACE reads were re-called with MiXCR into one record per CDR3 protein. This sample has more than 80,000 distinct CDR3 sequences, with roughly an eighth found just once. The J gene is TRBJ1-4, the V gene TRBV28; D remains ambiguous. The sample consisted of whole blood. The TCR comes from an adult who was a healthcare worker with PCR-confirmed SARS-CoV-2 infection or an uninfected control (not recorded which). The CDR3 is CASSLRTVGEKLFF. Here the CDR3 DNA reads TGTGCCAGCAGTTTGCGGACGGTTGGTGAAAAACTGTTTTTT.